The rows below give T cell receptor beta chains drawn from one sample of a study of T cell responses to AZD1222 COVID-19 vaccine. Profiling relied on immunoSEQ multiplex PCR, and the TCRdb table lists in-frame clones only, not all of them. Of 130,000 to 150,000 clones in the sample, 90% to 95% were seen once. The sequenced sample was peripheral blood, obtained on day 0 of AZD1222 vaccination. The receptors derive from an adult in good health. Both conserved end residues are part of each CDR3. Only some rows state a clone size, as once, few, many or a class for expanded clones.

CDR3aa | abundance | j_gene | v_gene
CASSFAPDYGYTF | once | TRBJ1-2 | TRBV5-1
CASSQGDDRKETQYF | - | TRBJ2-5 | TRBV4-2
CASKAGGGGELFF | - | TRBJ2-2 | TRBV7-2
CASSGGTNQNTIYF | - | TRBJ1-3 | TRBV9
CASSIGPGADGYTF | - | TRBJ1-2 | TRBV2
CSEGWPSYNEQFF | - | TRBJ2-1 | TRBV29-1
CASSRGRILDNEQFF | - | TRBJ2-1 | TRBV7-2
CASSVRTGELFF | - | TRBJ2-2 | TRBV9
CASSEDSGANVLTF | - | TRBJ2-6 | TRBV5-1
CSARRGEQYF | - | TRBJ2-7 | TRBV20-1
CATSDSPGLAGGLDTQYF | - | TRBJ2-3 | TRBV24-1
CASSRADRGISETQYF | - | TRBJ2-5 | TRBV28
CASSLTRVAQPQHF | - | TRBJ1-5 | TRBV5-6